Following are 23 T cell receptor beta chains from one sample sequenced in a study of blood T cells in healthy people across ages (dated by TCRdb to between 2015 and 2017). The protocol used for the library was 5' RACE. The listed sequencing device is Illumina HiSeq 2500. A second PCR of about 6 to 12 cycles was performed with a sample-barcoded 5' primer and a J-beta primer mix. TCRdb's own reprocessing of the public reads used fastp at Q25 and MiXCR and kept productive beta chains. Entries that share a CDR3 protein sequence are merged under the most common genes and DNA. This sample holds around 1.5 million distinct CDR3 sequences; 59% were observed only once. More than 6% of the sample is taken by the ten largest. Sequencing was done on a sample of blood. Receptor source: a man aged 18-30 years in good health.

The V and J genes are TRBV29-1 and TRBJ2-5; 8 nucleotides agree with TRBD2. The closer fit of TRBJ2-7 to the DNA end suggests the J call may be wrong. Germline assignment: CDR1 SQVTM and CDR2 ANQGSEA. This CDR3 contains 12 residues. CDR3: CSVGREVGEQYF. CDR3 coding DNA: TGCAGCGTTGGGCGGGAGGTTGGCGAGCAGTACTTC.

The chain is built from TRBV12-3 or TRBV12-4 and TRBJ2-1; TRBD1 is a possible D gene (6 bases). V lost 6 bases to trimming and J lost 4 bases, with 13 bases between them. The CDR3 extends over 14 amino acids. CDR3 DNA sequence: TGTGCCAGCAGCGGACAGAGCGAATACAATGAGCAGTTCTTC. As protein: CASSGQSEYNEQFF.

The J gene is TRBJ2-2, the V gene TRBV6-6; 7 bases agree with TRBD2. The CDR3 extends over 16 amino acids. With V trimmed by 2 bases and J by 8 bases, 11 bases remained unmatched. CDR1 and CDR2 (germline): MNHNY, SVGAGI (reference sequence). The CDR3 DNA reads as TGTGCCAGCAGTTACCCGGCTAGCGGAAATAGGGGGGAGCTGTTTTTT. Its translation is CASSYPASGNRGELFF.

This chain connects TRBV4-2 to TRBJ2-5; D gene ambiguous. V lost 6 bases, J lost 3 bases, and 11 bases lay in between. The CDR3 is 13 residues long. Looked up from germline, CDR1 is LGHNA and CDR2 is YNFKEQ. In nucleotides, the CDR3 is TGTGCCAGCAGGGCAGAGTCAGAAGAGACCCAGTACTTC. Its translation is CASRAESEETQYF.

In its sample, this clonotype was seen a few times. The rearrangement joins TRBV7-9 to TRBJ2-7, with D perhaps TRBD2 (6 bases). The CDR3 has 15 amino acids. The V gene lost 4 bases and the J gene lost 1 base, with 14 bases spanning the gap. CDR1 SEHNR and CDR2 FQNEAQ come from the germline V gene (reference sequence). The CDR3 coding sequence is TGTGCCAGCAGCTCCCGGGACTCACCGTCCTACGAGCAGTACTTC. Translating gives CASSSRDSPSYEQYF.

V and J are TRBV21-1 and TRBJ2-7; no DNA check was done on the table's D call, TRBD2. TRBV21-1 corresponds to a pseudogene. This CDR3 is 13 amino acids long. This CDR3 is CATPLGATYEQYF. The CDR3 DNA is TGTGCCACGCCACTAGGGGCCACCTACGAGCAGTACTTC.

The chain combines TRBV6-5 with TRBJ2-1; D may be TRBD1 (5 bases). The closer fit of TRBJ2-7 to the DNA end suggests the J call may be wrong. The germline V gene has CDR1 MNHEY and CDR2 SVGAGI. This CDR3 has 14 residues. CDR3 nucleotides: TGTGCCAGCAGCGGTGGACAAGGCAGCAATGAGCAGTACTTC. This sequence encodes CASSGGQGSNEQYF.

The CDR3 spells CSASEIGSYNEQFF. The CDR3 DNA sequence: TGCAGTGCTAGCGAGATAGGGTCCTACAATGAGCAGTTCTTC. The chain carries TRBV20-1 and TRBJ2-1; D remains ambiguous. The CDR3 loop spans 14 amino acids. Germline loops: CDR1 DFQATT, CDR2 SNEGSKA (reference sequence). V lost 3 bases and J lost 1, with 10 bases in between.

In its sample, this clonotype was seen a few times. This chain uses TRBV11-2 with TRBJ2-5; D is possibly TRBD1 (5 bases). Germline V lookup: CDR1 SGHAT, CDR2 FQNNGV. There are 12 residues in the CDR3. V was pared by 6 bases and J by 13 bases, with 18 bases between. CDR3 protein: CASRLGHFNPYF. CDR3 DNA: TGTGCCAGCAGACTTGGACACTTTAACCCGTACTTC.

This clonotype was counted only a few times. V gene TRBV5-1 combines with J gene TRBJ2-7; 8 nucleotides agree with TRBD2. In germline, CDR1 is SGHRS, CDR2 YFSETQ. CDR3 length: 18 amino acids. V gave up 2 bases and J gave up 4 bases; unmatched junction bases: 17. This chain's CDR3 is CASSFTTNSAGGKYEQYF. The CDR3 DNA reads TGCGCCAGCAGCTTTACTACCAACTCGGCGGGGGGAAAGTACGAGCAGTACTTC.

The V gene is TRBV30, the J gene TRBJ2-1; D remains unclear. The CDR3 sequence is 14 residues long. Germline values: CDR1 GTSNPN, CDR2 SVGIG (reference sequence). The V end lost 4 bases, the J end lost 8 bases, and 18 bases lay between the germline ends. The DNA for the CDR3 is TGTGCCTGGATCCCCCGTGGGGTTGGGGATGAGCAGTTCTTC. It yields the protein CAWIPRGVGDEQFF.

This chain joins TRBV5-1 and TRBJ2-1; D possibly corresponds to TRBD2 (6 bases). This CDR3 has 15 amino acids. The V and J ends lost 1 base and 8 bases respectively, with 16 bases between them. The germline V gene encodes CDR1 SGHRS and CDR2 YFSETQ. The CDR3 region has the DNA TGCGCCAGCAGCTTGAACCGGGAGCTATACGATGAGCAGTTCTTC. Translation: CASSLNRELYDEQFF. The variable domain in full, completed from reference TRBV5-1 and TRBJ2-1, reads KAGVTQTPRYLIKTRGQQVTLSCSPISGHRSVSWYQQTPGQGLQFLFEYFSETQRNKGNFPGRFSGRQFSNSRSEMNVSTLELGDSALYLCASSLNRELYDEQFFGPGTRLTVL.

This clonotype was observed once. The chain carries TRBV7-2 and TRBJ2-7; 8 nucleotides match TRBD1. The germline CDR1 and CDR2 sequences are SGHTA and FQGNSA. The length of the CDR3 is 15 residues. Trimming took 4 bases from V and 4 from J; bases not matched to a gene: 9. The CDR3 reads CASSYQTGARYEQYF. The CDR3 coding sequence is TGTGCCAGCAGCTACCAGACAGGGGCTCGATACGAGCAGTACTTC.

V gene TRBV15 combines with J gene TRBJ2-7; D is unclear. CDR3 length: 15 amino acids. Germline V gene lookup returns CDR1 LNHNV and CDR2 YYDKDF (reference sequence). Trimming took off 0 bases at V and 3 bases at J, with 12 bases between the two ends. The DNA for the CDR3 is TGTGCCACCAGCAGAGATTCCCCGCGAGGCTACGAGCAGTACTTC. It is translated as CATSRDSPRGYEQYF.

The chain links TRBV7-9 to TRBJ1-4, with 9 bases that match TRBD1. J gave up 6 bases and V 5 bases, and 7 bases lay outside the gene matches. CDR3 length: 15 residues. CDR1 SEHNR and CDR2 FQNEAQ come from the germline V gene (reference sequence). CDR3 sequence (DNA): TGTGCCAGCAGCATAAGGACAGGGGTCTATGAAAAACTGTTTTTT. The encoded protein is CASSIRTGVYEKLFF.

The V gene is TRBV28, the J gene TRBJ2-5, with no clear D. The J call may be wrong; the DNA end is better matched by TRBJ2-7. Per the germline V gene, CDR1 is MDHEN and CDR2 is SYDVKM. CDR3 size: 14 residues. The CDR3 sequence is CASSFDTPGYEQYF. Here the CDR3 DNA reads TGTGCCAGCAGCTTTGATACCCCAGGCTACGAGCAGTACTTC.

V and J are TRBV29-1 and TRBJ2-7; D unresolved. With the DNA end fitting TRBJ2-5 better, the J assignment may be wrong. Germline CDR1 reads SQVTM; CDR2 reads ANQGSEA. The CDR3 runs 11 residues. Here the CDR3 reads CSVDYGETQYF. In DNA form, the CDR3 reads TGCAGCGTTGACTACGGGGAGACCCAGTACTTC.

This clonotype occurred many times. The chain employs TRBV20-1 and TRBJ2-2; the match to TRBD1 covers 8 bases. Losses at the gene ends were 5 bases for V and 1 base for J; bases not matched to a gene: 0. Germline V gives CDR1 DFQATT, CDR2 SNEGSKA (reference sequence). The CDR3 sequence is 13 residues long. The CDR3 region is CSAGTGNTGELFF. The CDR3 nucleotides read TGCAGTGCTGGGACAGGGAACACCGGGGAGCTGTTTTTT.

The rearrangement uses TRBV25-1 and TRBJ2-1; possibly TRBD2 for D (5 bases). CDR3 size: 16 residues. From germline, CDR1 is MGHDK and CDR2 SYGVNS. V lost 1 base to trimming and J lost 3 bases, with 13 bases between them. CDR3 protein: CASSESGLAHYNEQFF. Here the CDR3 DNA reads TGTGCCAGCAGTGAATCAGGACTGGCCCACTACAATGAGCAGTTCTTC.

The V gene is TRBV5-1, the J gene TRBJ2-2, with no clear D. There are 15 residues in the CDR3. Germline loops: CDR1 SGHRS, CDR2 YFSETQ. V was shortened by 0 bases and J by 2 bases, with 8 bases between the two germline ends. For the CDR3, the DNA is TGCGCCAGCAGCTTGGACACCATTAACACCGGGGAGCTGTTTTTT. Its translation: CASSLDTINTGELFF.

This rearrangement joins TRBV3-1 to TRBJ2-5, with 9 bases lining up with TRBD2. V dropped 4 bases and J dropped 5; count of bases not matched to a gene: 8. This CDR3 is built from 15 residues. Germline assignment: CDR1 LGHDT and CDR2 YNNKEL (reference sequence). CDR3 bases: TGTGCCAGCAGCCCGGGGGTAGCGGGGGAGGAGACCCAGTACTTC. This codes for CASSPGVAGEETQYF.

This clonotype turned up a few times. This chain links TRBV12-3 or TRBV12-4 with TRBJ2-5, with D tentatively TRBD2 (5 bases). V was cut by 6 bases and J by 4 bases, with 18 bases left in between. This CDR3 is 15 amino acids long. This CDR3 is CASSRLSGARETQYF. The CDR3 nucleotides read TGTGCCAGCAGCCGATTAAGCGGAGCGCGAGAGACCCAGTACTTC.

A single count supports this clonotype. V is TRBV20-1 and J is TRBJ1-5; D unclear. This CDR3 comprises 16 residues. The V and J ends lost 0 bases and 2 bases respectively, with 14 bases between them. Germline values: CDR1 DFQATT, CDR2 SNEGSKA (reference sequence). The CDR3: CSARDGRAAGNQPQHF. DNA for the CDR3: TGCAGTGCTAGAGATGGGCGGGCAGCGGGCAATCAGCCCCAGCATTTT.